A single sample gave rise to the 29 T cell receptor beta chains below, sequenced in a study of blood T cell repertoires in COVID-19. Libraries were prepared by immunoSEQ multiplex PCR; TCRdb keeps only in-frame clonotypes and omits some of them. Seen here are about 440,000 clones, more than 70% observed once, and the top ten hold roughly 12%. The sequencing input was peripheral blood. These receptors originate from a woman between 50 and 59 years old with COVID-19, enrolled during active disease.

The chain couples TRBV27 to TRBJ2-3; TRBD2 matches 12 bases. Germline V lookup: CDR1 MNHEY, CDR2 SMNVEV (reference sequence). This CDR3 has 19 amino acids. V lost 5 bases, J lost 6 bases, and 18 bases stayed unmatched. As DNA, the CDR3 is TGTGCCAGCAGTCGATTCCCGCCCCTAGCGGGGGGGGCCGGGGATACGCAGTATTTT. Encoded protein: CASSRFPPLAGGAGDTQYF.

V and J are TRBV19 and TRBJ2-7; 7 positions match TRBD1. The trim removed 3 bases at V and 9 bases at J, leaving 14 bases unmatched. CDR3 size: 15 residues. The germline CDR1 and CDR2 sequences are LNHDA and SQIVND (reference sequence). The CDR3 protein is CASSIGQDVGLVQYF. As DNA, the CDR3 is TGTGCCAGTAGTATCGGACAGGACGTGGGGCTCGTGCAGTACTTC.

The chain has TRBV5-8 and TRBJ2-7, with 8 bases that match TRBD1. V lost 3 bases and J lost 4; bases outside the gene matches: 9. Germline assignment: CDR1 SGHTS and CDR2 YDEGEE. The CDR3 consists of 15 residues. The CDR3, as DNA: TGTGCCAGCAGCTGGACCGGGACAGGCCTTTACGAGCAGTACTTC. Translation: CASSWTGTGLYEQYF. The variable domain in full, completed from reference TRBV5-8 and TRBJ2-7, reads EAGVTQSPTHLIKTRGQQATLRCSPISGHTSVYWYQQALGLGLQFLLWYDEGEERNRGNFPPRFSGRQFPNYSSELNVNALELEDSALYLCASSWTGTGLYEQYFGPGTRLTVT.

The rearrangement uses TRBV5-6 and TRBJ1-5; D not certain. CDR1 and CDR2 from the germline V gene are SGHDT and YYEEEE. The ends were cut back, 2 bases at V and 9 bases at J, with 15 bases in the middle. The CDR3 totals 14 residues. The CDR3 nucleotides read TGTGCCAGCAGCTTTGGTGGCCGAGCGTGGCCCCAGCATTTT. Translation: CASSFGGRAWPQHF.

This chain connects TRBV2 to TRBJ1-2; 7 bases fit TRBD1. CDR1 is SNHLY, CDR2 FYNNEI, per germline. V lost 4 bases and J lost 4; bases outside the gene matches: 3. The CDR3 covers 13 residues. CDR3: CASSGQGSYGYTF. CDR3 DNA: TGTGCCAGCAGTGGACAGGGAAGCTATGGCTACACCTTC.

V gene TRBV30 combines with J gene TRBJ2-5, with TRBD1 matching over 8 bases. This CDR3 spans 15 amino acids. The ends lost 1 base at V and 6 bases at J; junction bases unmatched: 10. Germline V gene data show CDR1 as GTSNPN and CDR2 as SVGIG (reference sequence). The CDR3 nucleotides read TGTGCCTGGAGTGCTCGAATAACAGGGGGGAAGACCCAGTACTTC. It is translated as CAWSARITGGKTQYF.

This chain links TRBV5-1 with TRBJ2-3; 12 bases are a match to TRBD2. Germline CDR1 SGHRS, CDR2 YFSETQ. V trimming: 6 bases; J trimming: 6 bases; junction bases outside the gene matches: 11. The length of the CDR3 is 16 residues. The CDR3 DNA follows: TGCGCCAGCACCCCTTTGGGACTAGCGGGCGGGGATACGCAGTATTTT. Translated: CASTPLGLAGGDTQYF.

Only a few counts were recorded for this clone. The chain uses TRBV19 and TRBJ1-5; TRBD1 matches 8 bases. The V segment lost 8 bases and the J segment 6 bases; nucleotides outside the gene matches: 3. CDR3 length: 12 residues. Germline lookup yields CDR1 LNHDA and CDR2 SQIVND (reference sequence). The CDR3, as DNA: TGTGCCAGTCAGGGGGCTGGTCAGCCCCAGCATTTT. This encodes CASQGAGQPQHF. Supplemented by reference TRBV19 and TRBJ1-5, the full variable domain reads DGGITQSPKYLFRKEGQNVTLSCEQNLNHDAMYWYRQDPGQGLRLIYYSQIVNDFQKGDIAEGYSVSREKKESFPLTVTSAQKNPTAFYLCASQGAGQPQHFGDGTRLSIL.

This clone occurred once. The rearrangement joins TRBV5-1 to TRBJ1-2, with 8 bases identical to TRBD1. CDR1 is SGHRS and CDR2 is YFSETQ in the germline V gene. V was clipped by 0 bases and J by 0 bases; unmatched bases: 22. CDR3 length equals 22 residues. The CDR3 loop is CASSLDVATGEAAEVTNYGYTF. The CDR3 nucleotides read TGCGCCAGCAGCTTGGACGTTGCGACAGGGGAAGCGGCCGAGGTAACTAACTATGGCTACACCTTC.

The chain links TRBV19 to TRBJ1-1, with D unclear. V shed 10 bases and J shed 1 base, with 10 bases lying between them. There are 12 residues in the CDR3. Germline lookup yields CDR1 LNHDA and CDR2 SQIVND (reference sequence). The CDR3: CAIRGRNTEAFF. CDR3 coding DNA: TGTGCCATTAGAGGGAGGAACACTGAAGCTTTCTTT.

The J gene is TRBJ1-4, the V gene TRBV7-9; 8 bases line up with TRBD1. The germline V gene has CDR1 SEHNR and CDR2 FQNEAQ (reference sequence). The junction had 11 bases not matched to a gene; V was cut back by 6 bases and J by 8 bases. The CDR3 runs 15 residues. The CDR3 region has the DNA TGTGCCAGCAGTTCGGCAGGGGGCCTGGGGGAAAAACTGTTTTTT. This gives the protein CASSSAGGLGEKLFF. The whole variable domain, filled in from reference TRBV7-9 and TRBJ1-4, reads DTGVSQNPRHKITKRGQNVTFRCDPISEHNRLYWYRQTLGQGPEFLTYFQNEAQLEKSRLLSDRFSAERPKGSFSTLEIQRTEQGDSAMYLCASSSAGGLGEKLFFGSGTQLSVL.

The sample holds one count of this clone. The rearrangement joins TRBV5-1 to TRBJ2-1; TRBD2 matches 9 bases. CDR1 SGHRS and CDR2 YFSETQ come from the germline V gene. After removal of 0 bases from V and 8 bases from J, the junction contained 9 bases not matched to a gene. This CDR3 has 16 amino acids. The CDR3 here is CASSLGAGGSLDEQFF. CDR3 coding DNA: TGCGCCAGCAGCTTGGGAGCGGGGGGCTCTTTGGATGAGCAGTTCTTC.

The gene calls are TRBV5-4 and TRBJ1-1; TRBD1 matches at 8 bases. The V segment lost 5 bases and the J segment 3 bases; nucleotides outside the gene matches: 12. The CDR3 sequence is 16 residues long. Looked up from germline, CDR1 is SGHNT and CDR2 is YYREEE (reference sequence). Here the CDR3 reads CASRHGQGGMDTEAFF. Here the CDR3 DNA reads TGTGCCAGCAGACATGGACAGGGTGGGATGGACACTGAAGCTTTCTTT.

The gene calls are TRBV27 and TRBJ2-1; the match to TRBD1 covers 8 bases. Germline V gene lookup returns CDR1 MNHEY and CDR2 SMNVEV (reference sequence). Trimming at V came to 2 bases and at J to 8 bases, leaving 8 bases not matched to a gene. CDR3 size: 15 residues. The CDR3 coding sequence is TGTGCCAGCAGTTTAATGCGACAGGGGCCCGATGAGCAGTTCTTC. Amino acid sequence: CASSLMRQGPDEQFF.

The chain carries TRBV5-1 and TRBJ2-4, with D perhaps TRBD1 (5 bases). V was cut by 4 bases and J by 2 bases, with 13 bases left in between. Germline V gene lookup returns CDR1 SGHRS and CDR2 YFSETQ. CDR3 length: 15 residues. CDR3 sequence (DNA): TGCGCCAGCAGCCCTCTAGGGGTCTCCAAAAACATTCAGTACTTC. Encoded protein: CASSPLGVSKNIQYF.

Here the CDR3 reads CASISPRGDYGYTF. In nucleotides, the CDR3 is TGTGCCAGCATCTCGCCCCGGGGGGACTATGGCTACACCTTC. The chain combines TRBV6-5 with TRBJ1-2; possible D gene TRBD1, 5 bases. V lost 7 bases and J 3 bases, leaving 15 bases between the germline ends. The CDR3 has 14 amino acids. The V gene's germline CDR1 is MNHEY and CDR2 SVGAGI.

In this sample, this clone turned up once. CDR3 nucleotide sequence: TGTGCCTACTCAGGGCAGGCTAATGAAAAACTGTTTTTT. It encodes CAYSGQANEKLFF. This chain joins TRBV30 and TRBJ1-4; TRBD1 is a possible D gene (5 bases). The CDR3 has 13 residues. Germline V gene sequence: CDR1 GTSNPN, CDR2 SVGIG (reference sequence). With 7 bases removed from V and 3 bases from J, the gap between germline ends came to 12 bases. Looking up the rest from reference TRBV30 and TRBJ1-4 gives the full variable domain: SQTIHQWPATLVQPVGSPLSLECTVEGTSNPNLYWYRQAAGRGLQLLFYSVGIGQISSEVPQNLSASRPQDRQFILSSKKLLLSDSGFYLCAYSGQANEKLFFGSGTQLSVL.

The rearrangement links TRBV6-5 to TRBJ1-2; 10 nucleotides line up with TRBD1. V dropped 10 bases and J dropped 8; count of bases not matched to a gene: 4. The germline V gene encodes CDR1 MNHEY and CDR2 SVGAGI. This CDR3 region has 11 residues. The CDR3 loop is CATTGGDGYTF. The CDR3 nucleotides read TGTGCCACGACAGGGGGCGACGGCTACACCTTC.

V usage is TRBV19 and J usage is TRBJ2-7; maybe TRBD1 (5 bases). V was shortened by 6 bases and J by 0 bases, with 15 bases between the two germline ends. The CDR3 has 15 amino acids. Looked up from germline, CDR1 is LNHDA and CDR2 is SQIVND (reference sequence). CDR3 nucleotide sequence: TGTGCCAGTAGCGACAGAGCGCTGAGCTCCTACGAGCAGTACTTC. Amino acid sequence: CASSDRALSSYEQYF.

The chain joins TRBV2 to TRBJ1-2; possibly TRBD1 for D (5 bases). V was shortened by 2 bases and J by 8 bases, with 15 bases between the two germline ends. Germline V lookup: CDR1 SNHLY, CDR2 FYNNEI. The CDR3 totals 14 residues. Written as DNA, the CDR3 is TGTGCCAGCAGTGAATCACCAGGGCGGGACGGCTACACCTTC. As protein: CASSESPGRDGYTF.

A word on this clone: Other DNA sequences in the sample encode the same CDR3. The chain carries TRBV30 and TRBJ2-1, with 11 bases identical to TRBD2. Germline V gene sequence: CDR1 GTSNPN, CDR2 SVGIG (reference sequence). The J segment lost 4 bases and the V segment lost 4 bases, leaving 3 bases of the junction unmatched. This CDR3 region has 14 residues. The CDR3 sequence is CAWTSGGTYNEQFF. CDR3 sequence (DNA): TGTGCCTGGACTAGCGGGGGGACTTACAATGAGCAGTTCTTC. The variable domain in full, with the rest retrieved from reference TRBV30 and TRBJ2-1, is SQTIHQWPATLVQPVGSPLSLECTVEGTSNPNLYWYRQAAGRGLQLLFYSVGIGQISSEVPQNLSASRPQDRQFILSSKKLLLSDSGFYLCAWTSGGTYNEQFFGPGTRLTVL.

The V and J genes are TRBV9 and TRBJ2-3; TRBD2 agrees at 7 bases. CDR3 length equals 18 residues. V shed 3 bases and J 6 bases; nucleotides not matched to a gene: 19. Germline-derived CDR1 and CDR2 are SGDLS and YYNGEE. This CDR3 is CASSGYRPGRTRSDTQYF. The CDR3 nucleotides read TGTGCCAGCAGCGGTTACCGACCCGGAAGGACTAGATCCGATACGCAGTATTTT.

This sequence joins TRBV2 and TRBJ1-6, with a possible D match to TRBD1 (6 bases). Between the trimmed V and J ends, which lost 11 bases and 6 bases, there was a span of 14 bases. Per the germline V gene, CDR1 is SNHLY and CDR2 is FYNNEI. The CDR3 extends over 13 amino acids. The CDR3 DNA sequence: TGTGCCGGGAATACAGGGTCTAATTCACCCCTCCACTTT. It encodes CAGNTGSNSPLHF.

DNA for the CDR3: TGTGCCAGCAGCTTAACCCCGCAGGGGGAGACCCAGTACTTC. This gives the protein CASSLTPQGETQYF. This rearrangement joins TRBV7-8 to TRBJ2-5; maybe TRBD1 (6 bases). V lost 2 bases to trimming and J lost 5 bases, with 12 bases between them. The CDR3 totals 14 residues. Germline V gene sequence: CDR1 SGHVS, CDR2 FQNEAQ.

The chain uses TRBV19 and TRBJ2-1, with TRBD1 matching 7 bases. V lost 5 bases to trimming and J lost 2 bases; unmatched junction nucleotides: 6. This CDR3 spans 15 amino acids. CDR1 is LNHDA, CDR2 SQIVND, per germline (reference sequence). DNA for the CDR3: TGTGCCAGTAGTTCGTGGACAGGTACCTACAATGAGCAGTTCTTC. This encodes CASSSWTGTYNEQFF.

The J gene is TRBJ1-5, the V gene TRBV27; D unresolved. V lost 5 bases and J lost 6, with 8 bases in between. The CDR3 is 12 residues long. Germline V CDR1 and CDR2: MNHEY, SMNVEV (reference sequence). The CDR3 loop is CASSPNSQPQHF. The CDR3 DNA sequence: TGTGCCAGCAGTCCTAATAGTCAGCCCCAGCATTTT.

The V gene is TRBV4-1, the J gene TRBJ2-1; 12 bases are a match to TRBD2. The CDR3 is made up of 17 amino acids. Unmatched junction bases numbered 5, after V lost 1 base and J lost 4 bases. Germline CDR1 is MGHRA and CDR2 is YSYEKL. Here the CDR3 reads CASSQVASGGGYNEQFF. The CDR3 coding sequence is TGCGCCAGCAGCCAAGTGGCTAGCGGGGGGGGTTACAATGAGCAGTTCTTC.

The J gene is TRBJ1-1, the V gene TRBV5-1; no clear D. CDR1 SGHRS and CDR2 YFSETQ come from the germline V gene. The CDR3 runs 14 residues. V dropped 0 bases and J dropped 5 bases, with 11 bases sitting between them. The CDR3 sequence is CASSLAAGGTEAFF. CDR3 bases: TGCGCCAGCAGCTTGGCGGCGGGCGGGACTGAAGCTTTCTTT.

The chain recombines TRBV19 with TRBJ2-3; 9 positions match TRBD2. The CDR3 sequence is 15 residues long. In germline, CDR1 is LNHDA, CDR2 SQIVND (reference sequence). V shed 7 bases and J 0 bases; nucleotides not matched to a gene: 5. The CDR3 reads CASKSGGLSTDTQYF. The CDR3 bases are TGTGCCAGTAAGAGCGGGGGGTTGAGCACAGATACGCAGTATTTT.